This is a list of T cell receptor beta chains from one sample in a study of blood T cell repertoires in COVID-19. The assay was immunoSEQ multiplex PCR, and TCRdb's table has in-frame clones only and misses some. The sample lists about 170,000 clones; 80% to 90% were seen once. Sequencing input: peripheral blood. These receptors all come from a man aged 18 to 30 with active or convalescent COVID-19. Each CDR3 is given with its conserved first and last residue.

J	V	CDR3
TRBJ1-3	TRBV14	CASSQDRSGVDGNTIYF
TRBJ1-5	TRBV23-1	CAGRHQIPNQPQHF
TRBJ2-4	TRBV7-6	CASSFTSGSSDLAKNIQYF
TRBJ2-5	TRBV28	CASSLRGQGALMLETQYF
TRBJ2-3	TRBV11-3	CASSSRRSSTADTQYF
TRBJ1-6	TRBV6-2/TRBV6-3	CASSYPGHLSPLHF
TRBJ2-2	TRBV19	CASSPAGATGELFF
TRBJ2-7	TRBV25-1	CASSVGVPFYEQYF
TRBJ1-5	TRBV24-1	CATSQGEGAYSNQPQHF
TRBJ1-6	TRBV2	CASSRDFTGTPLHF
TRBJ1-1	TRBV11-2	CASSLAMKREEAFF
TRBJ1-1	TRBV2	CASSVDRDTEAFF
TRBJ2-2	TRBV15	CATSRDARQGNTGELFF
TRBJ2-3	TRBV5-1	CASSLAVAGGGTDTQYF
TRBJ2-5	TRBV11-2	CASSFSPPGGVRETQYF
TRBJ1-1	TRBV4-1	CASSPGRLDDTEAFF
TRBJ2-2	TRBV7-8	CASSLKPQFGGVGWELFF
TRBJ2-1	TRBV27	CASSLMAGGYNEQFF
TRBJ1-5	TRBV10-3	CAISESGADYSNQPQHF
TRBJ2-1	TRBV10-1	CASSQGSSYNEQFF
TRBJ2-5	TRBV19	CASSIGGRAQETQYF
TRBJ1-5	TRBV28	CASSLLTGDTHLYSNQPQHF
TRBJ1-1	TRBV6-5	CASLSDRIQAFF
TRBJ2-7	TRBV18	CASSPDRVTSYEQYF
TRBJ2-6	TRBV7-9	CASSRRGSSSSGANVLTF
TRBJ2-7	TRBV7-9	CASSFVPGSYEQYF
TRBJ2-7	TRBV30	CAWSRTTTSYEQYF
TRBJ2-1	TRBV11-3	CASSLDRAAIIYNEQFF
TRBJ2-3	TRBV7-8	CASVAGGSTDTQYF